In its sample, the clone carrying this T cell receptor (beta chain) was seen many times. Antigen unknown. This CDR3 is 15 amino acids long. V was shortened by 5 bases and J by 2 bases, with 16 bases between the two germline ends. Per germline, CDR1 MDHEN and CDR2 SYDVKM. This specimen belongs to a study of T-cell reconstitution after alpha-beta-depleted transplantation in children. Findings and caveats of the study: One year after transplant, T-cell counts and diversity came mostly from newly produced T cells. Surviving thymic progenitors and recipient T cells were the source of high TCRbeta diversity at day 60 in some patients.

A TCRbeta library incorporating unique molecular identifiers was prepared. Via MiXCR, TCRdb re-called the PCR reads, giving one row per CDR3 protein. The table records 15,000 to 20,000 distinct CDR3 sequences, about 5% of them present only once. This TCR was recovered from a boy aged 5-17 years with acute lymphoblastic leukemia, due to receive a stem cell transplant. The sequences come from PBMCs, collected before TCRalphabeta/CD19-depleted stem cell transplant. The J gene is TRBJ2-7, the V gene TRBV28; maybe TRBD2 (6 bases). CDR3 loop: CASSPRDFQTYEQYF. CDR3 sequence (DNA): TGTGCCAGCAGTCCCAGGGACTTCCAAACCTACGAGCAGTACTTC.